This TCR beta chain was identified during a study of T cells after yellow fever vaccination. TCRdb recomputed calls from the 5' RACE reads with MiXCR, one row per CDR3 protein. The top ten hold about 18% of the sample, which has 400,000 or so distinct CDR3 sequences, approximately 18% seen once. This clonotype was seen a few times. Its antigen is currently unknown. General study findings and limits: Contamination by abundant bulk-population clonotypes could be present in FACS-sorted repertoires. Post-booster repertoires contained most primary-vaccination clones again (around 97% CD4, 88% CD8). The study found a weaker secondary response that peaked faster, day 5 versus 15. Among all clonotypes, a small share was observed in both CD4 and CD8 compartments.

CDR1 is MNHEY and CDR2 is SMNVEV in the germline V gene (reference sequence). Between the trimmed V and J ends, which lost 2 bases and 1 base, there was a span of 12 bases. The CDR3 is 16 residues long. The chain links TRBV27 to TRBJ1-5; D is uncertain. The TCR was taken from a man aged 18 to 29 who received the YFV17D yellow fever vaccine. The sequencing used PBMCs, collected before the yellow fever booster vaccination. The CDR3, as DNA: TGTGCCAGCAGTTTAGGCGCAGGCGAAAGCAATCAGCCCCAGCATTTT. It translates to CASSLGAGESNQPQHF.